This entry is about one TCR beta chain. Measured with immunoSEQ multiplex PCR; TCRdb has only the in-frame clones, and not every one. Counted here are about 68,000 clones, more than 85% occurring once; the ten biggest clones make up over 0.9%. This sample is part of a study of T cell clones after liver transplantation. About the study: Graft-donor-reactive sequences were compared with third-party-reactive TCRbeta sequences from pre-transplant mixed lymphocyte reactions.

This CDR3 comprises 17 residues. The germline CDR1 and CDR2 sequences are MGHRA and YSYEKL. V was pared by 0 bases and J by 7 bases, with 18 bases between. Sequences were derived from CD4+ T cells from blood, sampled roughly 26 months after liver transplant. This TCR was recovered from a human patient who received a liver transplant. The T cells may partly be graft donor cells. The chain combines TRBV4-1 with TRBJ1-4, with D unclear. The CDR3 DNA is TGCGCCAGCAGCCAAGACGCTCTAAGCGGTCTAAGTGAAAAACTGTTTTTT. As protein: CASSQDALSGLSEKLFF.